This passage covers 29 T cell receptor beta chains from one sample sequenced in a study of blood T cell repertoires in COVID-19. Libraries were prepared by immunoSEQ multiplex PCR; TCRdb keeps only in-frame clonotypes and omits some of them. The data contain roughly 200,000 clones, roughly 82% of them singletons. Sequenced sample: PBMCs or T cells enriched from blood (not recorded which). The receptor source for this set is a man aged 40-49 years with acute COVID-19.

V is TRBV7-6 and J is TRBJ2-1; 11 bases map to TRBD2. With 7 bases clipped from V and 4 bases from J, the junction kept 6 bases outside the gene matches. Germline V lookup: CDR1 SGHVS, CDR2 FNYEAQ. The CDR3 is 15 amino acids. CDR3 region: CASTLGTSGYNEQFF. The CDR3 DNA reads as TGTGCCAGCACCCTCGGGACTAGCGGATACAATGAGCAGTTCTTC.

The chain combines TRBV19 with TRBJ1-4, with TRBD1 identical over 8 bases. V lost 6 bases to trimming and J lost 5 bases; unmatched junction nucleotides: 5. Germline CDR1 is LNHDA and CDR2 is SQIVND (reference sequence). CDR3 length equals 14 residues. CDR3 DNA: TGTGCCAGTAGCCGGGGGACAGGAAATGAAAAACTGTTTTTT. It is translated as CASSRGTGNEKLFF.

This chain joins TRBV9 and TRBJ2-3, with 7 positions matching TRBD2. V was pared by 4 bases and J by 4 bases, with 6 bases of the junction left unmatched. The CDR3 covers 14 residues. Per the germline V gene, CDR1 is SGDLS and CDR2 is YYNGEE. The CDR3 bases are TGTGCCAGCAGCTACGGGACTACCCCAGATACGCAGTATTTT. Its translation: CASSYGTTPDTQYF. Combining the CDR3 with reference TRBV9 and TRBJ2-3 gives the whole variable domain DSGVTQTPKHLITATGQRVTLRCSPRSGDLSVYWYQQSLDQGLQFLIQYYNGEERAKGNILERFSAQQFPDLHSELNLSSLELGDSALYFCASSYGTTPDTQYFGPGTRLTVL.

The chain joins TRBV19 to TRBJ2-7; 9 bases line up with TRBD2. Germline loops: CDR1 LNHDA, CDR2 SQIVND (reference sequence). The CDR3 extends over 15 amino acids. V gave up 5 bases and J gave up 3 bases; unmatched junction bases: 8. The CDR3 reads CASSGLAGDRYEQYF. Here the CDR3 DNA reads TGTGCCAGTAGTGGCTTAGCGGGAGACCGCTACGAGCAGTACTTC.

The chain carries TRBV7-8 and TRBJ2-3; 8 bases fit TRBD2. CDR3 size: 16 residues. The J segment lost 2 bases and the V segment lost 3 bases, leaving 7 bases of the junction unmatched. Germline lookup yields CDR1 SGHVS and CDR2 FQNEAQ. The CDR3 spells CASSFREGHPTDTQYF. The CDR3 DNA is TGTGCCAGCAGCTTTCGGGAGGGCCACCCCACAGATACGCAGTATTTT.

The chain couples TRBV4-2 to TRBJ2-7; 8 bases align to TRBD2. Germline CDR1 is LGHNA and CDR2 is YNFKEQ. The ends lost 0 bases at V and 4 bases at J; junction bases unmatched: 5. The CDR3 has 15 residues. As DNA, the CDR3 is TGTGCCAGCAGCCAAGAACCCAGCGGGGGTTACGAGCAGTACTTC. It specifies CASSQEPSGGYEQYF.

The chain uses TRBV14 and TRBJ2-7; tentative D call: TRBD2 (6 bases). Germline CDR1 SGHDN, CDR2 FVKESK. The CDR3 has 14 residues. With 4 bases removed from V and 0 bases from J, the gap between germline ends came to 10 bases. CDR3 DNA: TGTGCCAGCAGCCTATACGGGAGCTCCTACGAGCAGTACTTC. Its translation is CASSLYGSSYEQYF.

The chain combines TRBV27 with TRBJ1-6, with a weak D call TRBD1 (5 bases). The V gene's germline CDR1 is MNHEY and CDR2 SMNVEV (reference sequence). The CDR3 is made up of 15 amino acids. Between the trimmed V and J ends, which lost 2 bases and 7 bases, there was a span of 12 bases. CDR3 DNA: TGTGCCAGCAGTTTAGTCGGGGGGAGGAATTCACCCCTCCACTTT. Amino acid sequence: CASSLVGGRNSPLHF.

J is TRBJ1-2 and V is TRBV15; perhaps TRBD1 as D (5 bases). The V end was cut by 5 bases, the J end by 8 bases, with 15 bases between. This CDR3 comprises 13 residues. Germline CDR1 LNHNV, CDR2 YYDKDF (reference sequence). The CDR3 sequence is CATSPRGAMGYTF. DNA of the CDR3: TGTGCCACCAGCCCCCGTGGGGCTATGGGCTACACCTTC. Combining the CDR3 with reference TRBV15 and TRBJ1-2 gives the whole variable domain DAMVIQNPRYQVTQFGKPVTLSCSQTLNHNVMYWYQQKSSQAPKLLFHYYDKDFNNEADTPDNFQSRRPNTSFCFLDIRSPGLGDTAMYLCATSPRGAMGYTFGSGTRLTVV.

The chain has TRBV4-2 and TRBJ2-2; tentatively, D is TRBD1 (5 bases). V was cut by 3 bases and J by 8 bases, with 10 bases left in between. Germline V gene lookup returns CDR1 LGHNA and CDR2 YNFKEQ. The CDR3 length is 13 residues. CDR3 sequence: CASSHKRGGELFF. CDR3 in DNA: TGTGCCAGCAGCCACAAAAGGGGAGGGGAGCTGTTTTTT.

The chain is built from TRBV12-3 or TRBV12-4 and TRBJ1-5; D not certain. This CDR3 region has 12 residues. Trimming removed 5 bases at V and 7 bases at J, with 9 bases between. The CDR3 DNA reads TGTGCCAGCAGTGTCCACAGCCAGCCCCAGCATTTT. Translation: CASSVHSQPQHF.

This chain links TRBV4-2 with TRBJ1-6; TRBD1 might be the D (6 bases). The V end was cut by 4 bases, the J end by 8 bases, with 15 bases between. From germline, CDR1 is LGHNA and CDR2 YNFKEQ. The CDR3 totals 15 residues. CDR3 in amino acids: CASSPEQGRYSPLHF. CDR3 DNA: TGTGCCAGCAGCCCCGAGCAGGGGAGATATTCACCCCTCCACTTT.

The chain employs TRBV9 and TRBJ2-3; D is possibly TRBD2 (5 bases). V dropped 4 bases and J dropped 7 bases, with 22 bases sitting between them. Germline V gene data show CDR1 as SGDLS and CDR2 as YYNGEE. The length of the CDR3 is 16 residues. The chain's CDR3 is CASSQTSGSPSYTQYF. CDR3 in DNA: TGTGCCAGCAGCCAAACTTCGGGGAGTCCTTCTTATACGCAGTATTTT.

This clone was observed a few times. The V call is TRBV2, the J call TRBJ1-1, with D tentatively TRBD1 (5 bases). Germline CDR1 and CDR2: SNHLY and FYNNEI. The CDR3 loop spans 13 amino acids. The V end was cut by 6 bases, the J end by 11 bases, with 19 bases between. The CDR3 nucleotides read TGTGCCAGCAGCCAGGACACCACCCCCAGGGCTTTCTTT. The encoded protein is CASSQDTTPRAFF.

J is TRBJ1-6 and V is TRBV28, with TRBD1 matching over 9 bases. The CDR3 extends over 19 amino acids. Losses at the gene ends were 6 bases for V and 3 bases for J; bases not matched to a gene: 15. Germline values: CDR1 MDHEN, CDR2 SYDVKM. The CDR3 nucleotides are TGTGCCAGCAGCTCGATTATTCTACAGGGGGCTCTCTATAATTCACCCCTCCACTTT. It specifies CASSSIILQGALYNSPLHF.

This clone has a count of ten or more. The V call is TRBV27, the J call TRBJ2-3; 9 bases match TRBD2. The CDR3 is 17 amino acids. Unmatched junction bases numbered 12, after V lost 7 bases and J lost 1 base. CDR1 MNHEY and CDR2 SMNVEV come from the germline V gene (reference sequence). The CDR3 DNA is TGTGCCAGCACCCGAAACCCCGCGGGAGGGGGCACAGATACGCAGTATTTT. This encodes CASTRNPAGGGTDTQYF.

The CDR3 is CASGHPSSDEQFF. DNA for the CDR3: TGTGCCAGCGGGCATCCTTCCTCCGATGAGCAGTTCTTC. The gene calls are TRBV9 and TRBJ2-1; D unclear. Germline loops: CDR1 SGDLS, CDR2 YYNGEE. Trimming left V 7 bases short and J 8 bases short, with 16 bases between. This CDR3 spans 13 amino acids.

J is TRBJ2-4 and V is TRBV19; 7 nucleotides align to TRBD2. With 7 bases clipped from V and 1 base from J, the junction kept 7 bases outside the gene matches. The CDR3 runs to 15 residues. CDR1 is LNHDA, CDR2 SQIVND, per germline (reference sequence). The CDR3 here is CASTERDGAKNIQYF. The CDR3 nucleotides are TGTGCCAGTACCGAGCGGGACGGGGCCAAAAACATTCAGTACTTC.

In DNA form, the CDR3 reads TGCGCCAGCAGCCCAACACAGGGGGCGACTTCACCCCTCCACTTT. Protein: CASSPTQGATSPLHF. The rearrangement links TRBV5-1 to TRBJ1-6; 9 positions match TRBD1. The CDR3 covers 15 residues. The V segment lost 4 bases and the J segment 9 bases; nucleotides outside the gene matches: 8. The germline V gene encodes CDR1 SGHRS and CDR2 YFSETQ.

CDR3 DNA: TGCGCCAGCAGCCACACTTGGCCAGGGGCTGGAACAGCCAATGAGCAGTTCTTC. Protein: CASSHTWPGAGTANEQFF. The rearrangement links TRBV5-1 to TRBJ2-1, with D possibly TRBD1 on 6 matching bases. Germline V CDR1 and CDR2: SGHRS, YFSETQ. Deletions cut 4 bases from V and 6 bases from J, with 26 bases between. The CDR3 sequence is 18 residues long. Based on the CDR3 plus reference TRBV5-1 and TRBJ2-1, the full variable domain is KAGVTQTPRYLIKTRGQQVTLSCSPISGHRSVSWYQQTPGQGLQFLFEYFSETQRNKGNFPGRFSGRQFSNSRSEMNVSTLELGDSALYLCASSHTWPGAGTANEQFFGPGTRLTVL.

The chain recombines TRBV19 with TRBJ2-5; a weak D match, TRBD1 (5 bases). V lost 5 bases to trimming and J lost 4 bases, with 20 bases between them. Germline V gene data show CDR1 as LNHDA and CDR2 as SQIVND (reference sequence). The CDR3 contains 16 residues. CDR3 amino acids: CASSLTASNPRETQYF. The CDR3, as DNA: TGTGCCAGTAGTTTGACAGCGTCGAATCCAAGAGAGACCCAGTACTTC.

The table lists this clone with many counts. The V gene is TRBV7-9, the J gene TRBJ1-5, with 9 bases matching TRBD1. CDR3 length: 16 amino acids. Germline values: CDR1 SEHNR, CDR2 FQNEAQ (reference sequence). Trimming cost V 2 bases and J 3 bases; bases outside gene matches: 5. This chain's CDR3 is CASSLTGTGNNQPQHF. Written as DNA, the CDR3 is TGTGCCAGCAGCTTAACCGGGACAGGGAACAATCAGCCCCAGCATTTT.

This clone was counted a few times. This chain connects TRBV18 to TRBJ1-5; no reliable D call. CDR1 is KGHSH, CDR2 LQKENI, per germline. Trimming took off 1 base at V and 7 bases at J, with 11 bases between the two ends. This CDR3 is 14 amino acids long. DNA for the CDR3: TGTGCCAGCTCACCACTGAACAGCGGCCAGCCCCAGCATTTT. This translates into CASSPLNSGQPQHF.

The chain uses TRBV5-1 and TRBJ2-3; TRBD2 aligns across 9 bases. The CDR3 runs 17 residues. V was pared by 4 bases and J by 1 base, with 10 bases of the junction left unmatched. CDR1 and CDR2 (germline): SGHRS, YFSETQ. The CDR3 reads CASSTETSGDGTDTQYF. The CDR3 DNA is TGCGCCAGCAGCACCGAGACTAGCGGAGACGGCACAGATACGCAGTATTTT.

The chain links TRBV5-5 to TRBJ1-3; 7 bases fit TRBD1. CDR1 is SGHKS and CDR2 is YYEKEE in the germline V gene (reference sequence). The length of the CDR3 is 15 residues. V lost 7 bases, J lost 4 bases, and 11 bases stayed unmatched. The DNA for the CDR3 is TGTGCCAGCGGACGAAATCAGGGGGGCGGAAACACCATATATTTT. Translated, it gives CASGRNQGGGNTIYF.

A single count supports this clone. The V and J genes are TRBV6-1 and TRBJ1-2, with a possible D match to TRBD1 (5 bases). V was clipped by 2 bases and J by 3 bases, with 13 bases between them. The CDR3 totals 15 residues. The germline V gene has CDR1 MNHNS and CDR2 SASEGT. The CDR3 DNA reads as TGTGCCAGCAGTGAACCCTGGCAGGGTGACTATGGCTACACCTTC. This codes for CASSEPWQGDYGYTF.

The CDR3 DNA sequence: TGTGCCAGCAGCTTACTAGGAGGGAACTACGAGCAGTACTTC. This gives the protein CASSLLGGNYEQYF. The genes are TRBV7-3 and TRBJ2-7; the D gene is possibly TRBD2 (6 bases). The germline CDR1 and CDR2 sequences are SGHTA and FQGTGA. Trimming cost V 2 bases and J 3 bases, with 11 bases left between them. This CDR3 is 14 amino acids long.

The chain couples TRBV7-6 to TRBJ2-2, with no clear D. This CDR3 has 12 residues. Germline lookup yields CDR1 SGHVS and CDR2 FNYEAQ. V was clipped by 5 bases and J by 7 bases, with 8 bases between them. As DNA, the CDR3 is TGTGCCAGCAGCCAGAGGAGCGGGGAGCTGTTTTTT. Amino acids: CASSQRSGELFF.

The chain links TRBV23-1 to TRBJ2-1; TRBD2 matches at 14 bases. TRBV23-1 is classed as an ORF, of uncertain function. The CDR3 sequence is 20 residues long. Germline trimming cut 0 bases from V and 9 bases from J; bases unmatched to any gene: 16. The CDR3 sequence is CASSQSVSGTSGSTSSEQFF. The CDR3 nucleotides are TGCGCCAGCAGTCAATCAGTGTCTGGGACTAGCGGGAGTACGTCCAGTGAGCAGTTCTTC.